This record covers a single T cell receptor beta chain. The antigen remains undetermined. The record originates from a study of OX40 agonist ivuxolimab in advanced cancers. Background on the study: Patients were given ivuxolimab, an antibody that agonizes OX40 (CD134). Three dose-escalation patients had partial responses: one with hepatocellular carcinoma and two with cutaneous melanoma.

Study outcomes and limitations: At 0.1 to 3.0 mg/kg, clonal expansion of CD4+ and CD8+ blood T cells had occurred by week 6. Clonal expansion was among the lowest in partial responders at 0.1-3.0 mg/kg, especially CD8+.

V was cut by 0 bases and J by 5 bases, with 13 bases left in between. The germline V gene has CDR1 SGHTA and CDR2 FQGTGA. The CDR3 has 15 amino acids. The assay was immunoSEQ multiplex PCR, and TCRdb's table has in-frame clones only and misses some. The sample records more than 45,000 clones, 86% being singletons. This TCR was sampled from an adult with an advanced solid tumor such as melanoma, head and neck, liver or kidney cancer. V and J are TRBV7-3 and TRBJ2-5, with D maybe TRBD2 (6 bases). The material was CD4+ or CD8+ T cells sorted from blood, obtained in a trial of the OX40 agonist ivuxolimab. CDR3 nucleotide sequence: TGTGCCAGCAGCTTAACAACGGGGGATTCGGAGACCCAGTACTTC. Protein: CASSLTTGDSETQYF.